The entry below gives a single T cell receptor beta chain sequence along with its context. Its antigen is still unknown. No base-level quality is on record; no much larger clone is a single base apart. Using the deep immunoSEQ assay, TCR CDR3 regions were amplified from genomic DNA by multiplex PCR. Extracted genomic DNA from each cell subset was distributed evenly across all wells of several immunoSEQ 96-well plates, and each plate was treated as a replicate. For sorted subsets, each replicate PCR was loaded with about 0.2 ug genomic DNA, equivalent to about 33,000 T cell genomes. Purified libraries were quantified with a Qubit 3.0 fluorometer, sized on a Bioanalyzer 2100, and re-quantified with the KAPA Library Quantification kit. A separate single-read 150-cycle Illumina NextSeq 550 flow cell was used to sequence each immunoSEQ 96-well plate. The study's own analysis went as follows. The immunoSEQ output contained only junctional sequences without quality scores, so filtering could not match that applied to full-length reads. To assign V/J genes and CDR3, sequences were annotated using PyIR, a Python wrapper for IgBLAST v1.9, with IMGT germline references. Reads were filtered out if the reads had weak V/J assignments (E-value above 1e-6), no CDR3, stop codons, out-of-frame junctions, or ambiguous translated residues. V3J clonotypes were defined by identical inferred V gene, J gene, and CDR3 amino acid sequence. The percentage overlap between two repertoires was calculated by dividing the number of shared unique clonotypes by the size of the smaller repertoire. Richness of each repertoire was evaluated using RTK rarefaction, the Chao1 estimator, and Recon v2.1 estimates of unobserved clonotypes. Generation probabilities were computed with OLGA for all TCRbeta clonotypes obtained by the gDNA method from several donors. Held by TCRdb, this immuneACCESS table contains in-frame sequences only and omits some clones. Under half of the omission traces to an unresolved V gene where checked; the cause of the rest is unknown. That table furnishes V, J and clone size, whereas the DNA furnished D and trimming. The sample table holds around 1,900,000 clones, of which around 93% were seen once. The top ten hold roughly 1.7% of the sample.

This entry belongs to a study of shared clonotypes between healthy human individuals (dated by TCRdb to 2018 to 2021). In terms of the full investigation: A few men and two women, aged 18 to 49 years, made up the cohort. Leukapheresis yielded between about 0.85 and 10 billion PBMCs per donor. Per donor, three plates each were used for CD4 naive and CD4 memory, two for CD8 naive, and one for CD8 memory. Blood TCR repertoires of roughly 5 healthy adults were deeply sequenced to estimate repertoire size and the extent of clonotype sharing between individuals. Libraries were prepared and TCR repertoires were sequenced by different laboratories using diverse techniques, in order to increase sequencing depth and limit assay-specific biases.

For the CD8 naive samples, CD45RO-negative cells were positively selected for CCR7, yielding a CD45RA+CCR7+ population from which TemRA cells were excluded. The donors were healthy, HIV-negative adults with no recently reported acute infections or vaccinations. Every donor was a Caucasian adult residing in Nashville, Tennessee, USA. Blood was collected by leukapheresis, and PBMCs were isolated by Ficoll-Histopaque density gradient centrifugation and then cryopreserved in liquid nitrogen vapor phase. Analytical flow cytometry was used to check the purity and quantity of every magnetically sorted T cell population. Each sorted fraction had its genomic DNA isolated and then quantified by UV absorbance on a Nanodrop 2000c. General findings and caveats noted by the study authors: Only blood was sampled, and tissue TCR repertoires likely differ from those in blood. Even with the large sequencing depth, rarefaction of the sorted-subset datasets indicated that sequencing was incomplete. Naive subsets generally had larger estimated clonotype richness than memory subsets did. Compared with non-shared clonotypes, the clonotypes found in all four sorted-subset donors had higher generation probabilities. The genetic and exposure-history diversity represented was limited by the small number of donors. Pairwise subsampling indicated that sequencing depth was expected to affect the degree of clonotype sharing among donors. Sharing across several donors was observed for about 5% of naive CD4, about 3.2% of naive CD8, 2% to 2.5% of memory CD4, and around 0.44% of memory CD8 clonotypes.

The germline V gene provides CDR1 MDHEN and CDR2 SYDVKM. V is cut by 2 bases and J by 1 base, and the space between the germline ends is 8 bases. The CDR3, from cysteine to phenylalanine, totals 14 residues. Kept here is only the CDR3 DNA, which spans 42 bases and is read in frame from base 1. This TCR derives from a man between 18 and 35 years old in good health. Some clones in this sample may be carry-over from other donors' samples. Sequencing was done on a sample of naive CD8+ T cells from PBMCs. Read against the paper, the sample's cell subset or site label means: CD45RA+CCR7+. The rearranged chain carries TRBV28 and TRBJ1-1; no D gene call is confident. The sequence in DNA is TGTGCCAGCAGTTTAGTCTTCCCGAACACTGAAGCTTTCTTT. Its amino acids are CASSLVFPNTEAFF.